This section outlines one TCR beta chain sequence together with its context. As yet, its antigen is unknown. The CDR3 runs to 12 residues. Germline V gene sequence: CDR1 SQVTM, CDR2 ANQGSEA. The study made its TRB cDNA libraries by 5' RACE, adding UMI labels. TCRdb derives one entry per CDR3 protein from the 5' RACE reads, leaving out DNA. Recorded for this sample: around 150,000 distinct CDR3 sequences. This sample is drawn from a study of CXCR3-negative and CXCR3-positive naive CD8 T cells. Whole-study findings and limits: For CXCR3-positive naive cells, TRB CDR3s were more hydrophobic than those of CXCR3-negative naive cells. Whereas both naive subsets had comparably high diversity, memory CD8+ cells had much lower diversity.

The rearrangement joins TRBV29-1 to TRBJ1-2; the TCRdb call, TRBD1, lacks DNA for checking. Sequencing was performed on naive CXCR3+ CD8+ T cells from blood. Indicated subset: CD45RO-CCR7+CD27+CD95- naive CD8+ T cells expressing CXCR3 (TNR3+). This clonotype originated in a human donor in good health. Some clones in this sample may be carry-over from other donors' samples. This CDR3 is CSVGGGTLGDTF.